This TCR beta chain was identified during a study of identifying expanded T cells in peripheral blood. TCRdb's copy holds only in-frame clones and misses some; the assay was immunoSEQ multiplex PCR. In the table there are tens of thousands of clones, around nine tenths of which are singletons. Losses at the gene ends were 0 bases for V and 7 bases for J; bases not matched to a gene: 10. Germline lookup yields CDR1 LGHNA and CDR2 YNFKEQ. This CDR3 contains 16 residues. The sequence was obtained from a person between 18 and 70 years old in good health. The specimen was blood. The chain couples TRBV4-2 to TRBJ2-5; TRBD1 aligns across 8 bases. CDR3: CASSQDPSGGYGTQYF. CDR3 bases: TGTGCCAGCAGCCAAGATCCGTCAGGGGGCTATGGGACCCAGTACTTC.